This paragraph covers one TCR beta chain sequence. These data come from a study of T cells after yellow fever vaccination. TCRdb re-derived calls from the 5' RACE reads in MiXCR, one entry per CDR3 protein. The table lists 300,000 to 350,000 distinct CDR3 sequences, roughly 8% of them singletons. Germline loops: CDR1 SGHVS, CDR2 FNYEAQ. This CDR3 is built from 13 residues. V gave up 3 bases and J gave up 5 bases, with 10 bases separating them. The chain recombines TRBV7-6 with TRBJ2-5; TRBD2 is a possible D gene (5 bases). This sample comprised PBMCs, obtained roughly 46 days after the first yellow fever vaccination. The receptor's source is a man between 18 and 35 years old who received the YFV17D yellow fever vaccine. The CDR3 sequence: CASSFEGEETQYF. CDR3 nucleotides: TGTGCCAGCAGCTTTGAGGGTGAGGAGACCCAGTACTTC.